Reported below is one TCR beta chain. Unmatched junction bases numbered 11, after V lost 5 bases and J lost 1 base. The CDR3 loop spans 18 amino acids. The germline V gene has CDR1 MNHEY and CDR2 SMNVEV (reference sequence). The PCR was carried out with 60 Vbeta primers and 13 Jbeta primers. Assay used: immunoSEQ multiplex PCR; TCRdb lists only in-frame clones, some missing. The table shows around 210,000 clones, with 85% occurring only once. These data originate in a study of cytomegalovirus exposure and HLA in healthy donors. The rearrangement links TRBV27 to TRBJ2-3; TRBD2 agrees at 11 bases. This clonotype originated in a girl aged 2-10 years in good health and CMV-seronegative. The sequenced material came from PBMCs. CDR3 DNA: TGTGCCAGCAGTGTGGGTATGAAGGGACTAGCGGGCACAGATACGCAGTATTTT. Its translation: CASSVGMKGLAGTDTQYF.